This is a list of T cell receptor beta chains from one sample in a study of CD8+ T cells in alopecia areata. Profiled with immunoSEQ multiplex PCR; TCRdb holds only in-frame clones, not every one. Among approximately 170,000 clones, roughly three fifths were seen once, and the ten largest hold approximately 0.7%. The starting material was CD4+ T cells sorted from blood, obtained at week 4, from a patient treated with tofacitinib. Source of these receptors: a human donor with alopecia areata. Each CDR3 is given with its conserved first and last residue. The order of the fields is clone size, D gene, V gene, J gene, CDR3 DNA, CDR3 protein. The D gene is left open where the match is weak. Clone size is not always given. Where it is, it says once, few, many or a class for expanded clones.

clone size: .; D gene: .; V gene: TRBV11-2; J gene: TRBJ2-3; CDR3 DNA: TGTGCCAGCAGCATCTGGACGGTTACAGATACGCAGTATTTT; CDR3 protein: CASSIWTVTDTQYF
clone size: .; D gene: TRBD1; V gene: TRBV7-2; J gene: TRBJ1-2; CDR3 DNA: TGTGCCAGCAGCTCAGGGGGCTCAAACTATGGCTACACCTTC; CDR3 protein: CASSSGGSNYGYTF
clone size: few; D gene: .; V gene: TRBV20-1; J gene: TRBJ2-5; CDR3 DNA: TGCAGTGCTAGACCTCAAGAGACCCAGTACTTC; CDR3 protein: CSARPQETQYF
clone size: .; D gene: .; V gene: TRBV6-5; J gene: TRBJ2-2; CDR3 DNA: TGTGCCAGCAGTTACCAAGGGGAGCTGTTTTTT; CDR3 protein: CASSYQGELFF
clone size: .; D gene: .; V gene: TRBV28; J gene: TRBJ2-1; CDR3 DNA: TGTGCCAGCAGGCGGTGGCAGGGCCGGTACAATGAGCAGTTCTTC; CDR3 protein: CASRRWQGRYNEQFF
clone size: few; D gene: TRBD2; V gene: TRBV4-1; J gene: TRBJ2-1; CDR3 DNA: TGCGCCAGCAGCCTTAGCGGGAGGCCCTACAATGAGCAGTTCTTC; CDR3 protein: CASSLSGRPYNEQFF
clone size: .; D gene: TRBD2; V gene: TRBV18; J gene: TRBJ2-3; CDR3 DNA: TGTGCCAGCTCACCATCGGGTAGCGGGCCCCCGGATACGCAGTATTTT; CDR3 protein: CASSPSGSGPPDTQYF
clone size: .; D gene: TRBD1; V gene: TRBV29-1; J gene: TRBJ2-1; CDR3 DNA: TGCAGCGTTGCATCAGGGGGCGGTGAGCAGTTCTTC; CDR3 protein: CSVASGGGEQFF
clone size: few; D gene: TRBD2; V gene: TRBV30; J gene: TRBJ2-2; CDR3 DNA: TGTGCCTGGAACGGACTAGCGGCGAGGACCGGGGAGCTGTTTTTT; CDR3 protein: CAWNGLAARTGELFF
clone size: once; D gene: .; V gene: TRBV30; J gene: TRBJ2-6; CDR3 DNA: TGTGCCTGGAGCACCATCTATGCCTCTGGGGCCAACGTCCTGACTTTC; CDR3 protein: CAWSTIYASGANVLTF
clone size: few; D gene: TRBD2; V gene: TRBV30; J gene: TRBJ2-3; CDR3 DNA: TGTGCCTGGACCCACCGGGGGGCAGATACGCAGTATTTT; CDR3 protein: CAWTHRGADTQYF
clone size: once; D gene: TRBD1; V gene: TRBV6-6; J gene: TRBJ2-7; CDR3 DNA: TGTGCCAGCGGCGTAAGGACAGGGGGCTACGAGCAGTACTTC; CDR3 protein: CASGVRTGGYEQYF
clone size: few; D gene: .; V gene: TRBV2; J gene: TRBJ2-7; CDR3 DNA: TGTGCCAGCAGTATCAGGGGGGGGCAGTACTTC; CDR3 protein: CASSIRGGQYF
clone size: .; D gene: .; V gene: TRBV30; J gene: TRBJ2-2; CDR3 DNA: TGTGCCTGGAGGGATCGTGGCACCGGGGAGCTGTTTTTT; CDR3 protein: CAWRDRGTGELFF
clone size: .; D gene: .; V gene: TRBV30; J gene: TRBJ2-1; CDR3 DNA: TGTGCCTGGAGTGATGGGGGTGAGCAGTTCTTC; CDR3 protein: CAWSDGGEQFF
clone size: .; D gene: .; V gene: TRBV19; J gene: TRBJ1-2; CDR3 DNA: TGTGCCAGTACCGCCTCTGGGGATAGGGTCTTCTATGGCTACACCTTC; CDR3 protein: CASTASGDRVFYGYTF
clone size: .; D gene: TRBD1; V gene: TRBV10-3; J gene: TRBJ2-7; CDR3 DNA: TGTGCCATCAGTGGGGCCTCCGGGACAGTGAACGAGCAGTACTTC; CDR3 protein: CAISGASGTVNEQYF
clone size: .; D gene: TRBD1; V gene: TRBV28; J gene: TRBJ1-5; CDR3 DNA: TGTGCCAGTACAGGGGGCGATCAGCCCCAGCATTTT; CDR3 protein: CASTGGDQPQHF
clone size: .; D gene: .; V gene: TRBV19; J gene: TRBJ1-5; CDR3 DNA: TGTGCCAGTAGCCGCACAGGATCCAGCAATCAGCCCCAGCATTTT; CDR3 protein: CASSRTGSSNQPQHF
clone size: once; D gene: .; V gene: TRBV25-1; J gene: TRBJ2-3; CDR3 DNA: TGTGCCAGCAGTGACCCGACCTTGGGAGAAGGCACAGATACGCAGTATTTT; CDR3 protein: CASSDPTLGEGTDTQYF
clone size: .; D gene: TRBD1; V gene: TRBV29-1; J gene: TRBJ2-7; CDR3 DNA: TGCAGCGTTGAAAGTCTACCCCGGGACAGTCACTACGAGCAGTACTTC; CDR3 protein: CSVESLPRDSHYEQYF
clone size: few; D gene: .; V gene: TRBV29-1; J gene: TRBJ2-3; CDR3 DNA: TGCAGCGGTGCGGCCTTAACTAGCACAGATACGCAGTATTTT; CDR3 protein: CSGAALTSTDTQYF
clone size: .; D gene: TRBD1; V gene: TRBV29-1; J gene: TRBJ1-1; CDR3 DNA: TGCAGCGTGCGGACAGGGAATTCTGAAGCTTTCTTT; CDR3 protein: CSVRTGNSEAFF
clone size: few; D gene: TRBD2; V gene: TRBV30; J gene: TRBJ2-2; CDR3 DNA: TGTGCCTGGAGTGTAGTGCGGGGGTCCACCGGGGAGCTGTTTTTT; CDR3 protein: CAWSVVRGSTGELFF
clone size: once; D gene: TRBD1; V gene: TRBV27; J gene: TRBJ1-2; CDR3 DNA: TGTGCCAGCAGTCTGGGACAGGGCGGTGGCTACACCTTC; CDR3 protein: CASSLGQGGGYTF
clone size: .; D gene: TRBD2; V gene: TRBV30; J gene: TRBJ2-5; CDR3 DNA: TGTGCCTGGAGTAAAATAGCGGGTGGGAGGGAGACCCAGTACTTC; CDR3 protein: CAWSKIAGGRETQYF
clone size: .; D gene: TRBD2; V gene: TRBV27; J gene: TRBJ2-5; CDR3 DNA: TGTGCCAGCAGGCTAGCGGGAGTGGAGACCCAGTACTTC; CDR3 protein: CASRLAGVETQYF
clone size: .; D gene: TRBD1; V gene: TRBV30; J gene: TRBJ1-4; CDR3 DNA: TGTGCCTGGACAGGACAGGGAACTAATGAAAAACTGTTTTTT; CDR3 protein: CAWTGQGTNEKLFF
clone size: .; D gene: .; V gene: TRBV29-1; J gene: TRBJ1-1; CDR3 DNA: TGCAGCGTTTATTACACTGAAGCTTTCTTT; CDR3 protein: CSVYYTEAFF
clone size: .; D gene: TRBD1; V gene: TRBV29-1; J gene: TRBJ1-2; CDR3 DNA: TGCAGCGCCCCGGGACAGGGCGTAGGCTACACCTTC; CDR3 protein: CSAPGQGVGYTF
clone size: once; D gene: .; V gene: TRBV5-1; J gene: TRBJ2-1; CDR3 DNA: TGCGCCAGCAGCTTGGACGGGCGCAGGGATGAGCAGTTCTTC; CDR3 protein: CASSLDGRRDEQFF
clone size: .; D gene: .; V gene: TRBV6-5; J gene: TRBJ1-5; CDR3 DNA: TGTGCCAGCAGGCCCGCTTACTATAGCAATCAGCCCCAGCATTTT; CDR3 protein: CASRPAYYSNQPQHF
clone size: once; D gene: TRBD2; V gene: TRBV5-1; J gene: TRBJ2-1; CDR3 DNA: TGCGCCAGCAGCCCGAGGACTAGCTCCTACAATGAGCAGTTCTTC; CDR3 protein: CASSPRTSSYNEQFF
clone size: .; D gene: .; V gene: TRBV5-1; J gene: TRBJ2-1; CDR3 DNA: TGCGCCAGCAAGGGGGAGGGGTTGAATGAGCAGTTCTTC; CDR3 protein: CASKGEGLNEQFF
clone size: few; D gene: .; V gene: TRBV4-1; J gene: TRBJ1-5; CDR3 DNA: TGCGCCAGCAGCCAAGATGGTGGCAGGTCTGCTCAGCCCCAGCATTTT; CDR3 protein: CASSQDGGRSAQPQHF
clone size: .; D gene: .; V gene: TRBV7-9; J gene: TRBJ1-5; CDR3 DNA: TGTGCCAGCAGCTTGGGGGAGCAGCTGAGTCAGCCCCAGCATTTT; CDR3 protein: CASSLGEQLSQPQHF
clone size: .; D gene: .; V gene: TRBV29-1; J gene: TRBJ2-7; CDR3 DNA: TGCAGCGTTTCCCGTGGGACCTACGAGCAGTACTTC; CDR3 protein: CSVSRGTYEQYF
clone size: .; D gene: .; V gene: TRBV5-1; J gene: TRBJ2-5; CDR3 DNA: TGCGCCAGCAGCCTGGCTAATGGGGAGACCCAGTACTTC; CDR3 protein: CASSLANGETQYF
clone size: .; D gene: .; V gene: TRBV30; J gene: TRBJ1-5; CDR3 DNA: TGTGCCTGGAGTCCTGGGACCAGGCAGCCCCAGCATTTT; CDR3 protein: CAWSPGTRQPQHF
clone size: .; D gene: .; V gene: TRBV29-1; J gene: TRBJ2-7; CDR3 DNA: TGCAGCGTCGGCGGGAACAGGGGTGGGGACGAGCAGTACTTC; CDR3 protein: CSVGGNRGGDEQYF
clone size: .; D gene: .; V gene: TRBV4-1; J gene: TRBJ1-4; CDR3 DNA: TGCGCCAGCAGCCAAGAGGGAGGCGCAACTAATGAAAAACTGTTTTTT; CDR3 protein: CASSQEGGATNEKLFF
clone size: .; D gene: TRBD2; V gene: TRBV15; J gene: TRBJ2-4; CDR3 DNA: TGTGCCACCAGCCCAGCGGGAGGGCCTTGGGACATTCAGTACTTC; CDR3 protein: CATSPAGGPWDIQYF
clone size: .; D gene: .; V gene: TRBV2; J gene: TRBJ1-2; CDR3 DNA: TGTGCCAGCAGTGGTGGAGCTAACTATGGCTACACCTTC; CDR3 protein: CASSGGANYGYTF
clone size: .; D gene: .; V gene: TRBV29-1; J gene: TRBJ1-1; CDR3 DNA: TGCAGTGCCCGGGAGAACACTGAAGCTTTCTTT; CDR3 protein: CSARENTEAFF
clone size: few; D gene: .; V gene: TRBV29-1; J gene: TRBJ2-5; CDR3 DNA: TGCAGCGTTGGGGCCCTGGGGCGTGAGACCCAGTACTTC; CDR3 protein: CSVGALGRETQYF
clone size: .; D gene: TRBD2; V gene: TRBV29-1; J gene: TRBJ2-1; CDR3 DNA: TGCAGCGTTGAAAGGCGGGAGGAGTACAATGAGCAGTTCTTC; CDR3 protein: CSVERREEYNEQFF
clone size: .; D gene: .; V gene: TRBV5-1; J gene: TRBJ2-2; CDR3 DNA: TGCGCCAGCAGCTTCCCCTTGGCGACCGGGGAGCTGTTTTTT; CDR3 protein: CASSFPLATGELFF
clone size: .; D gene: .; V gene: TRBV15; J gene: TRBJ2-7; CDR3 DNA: TGTGCCACCAGCAGAGACTATACCGGGACACCTTCTGCTTACTTC; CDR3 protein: CATSRDYTGTPSAYF
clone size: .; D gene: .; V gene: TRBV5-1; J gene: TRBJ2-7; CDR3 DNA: TGCGCCAGCAGCATGTTGGGGGGGCTCGGCGAGCAGTACTTC; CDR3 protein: CASSMLGGLGEQYF
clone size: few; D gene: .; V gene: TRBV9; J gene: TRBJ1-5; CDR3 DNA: TGTGCCAGCAGCGTAGGGGGTTATAGCAATCAGCCCCAGCATTTT; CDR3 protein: CASSVGGYSNQPQHF
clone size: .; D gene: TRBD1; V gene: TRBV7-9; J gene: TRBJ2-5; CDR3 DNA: TGTGCCAGCAGCCCCAGGGGGCGAGAGACCCAGTACTTC; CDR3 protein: CASSPRGRETQYF
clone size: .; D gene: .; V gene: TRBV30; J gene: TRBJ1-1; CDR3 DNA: TGTGCCTGGACAAGCGCGAACACTGAAGCTTTCTTT; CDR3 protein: CAWTSANTEAFF
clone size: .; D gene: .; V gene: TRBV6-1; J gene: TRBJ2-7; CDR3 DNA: TGTGCCAGCAGACGGACTTTGGAGTGGGGCGAGCAGTACTTC; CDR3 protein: CASRRTLEWGEQYF
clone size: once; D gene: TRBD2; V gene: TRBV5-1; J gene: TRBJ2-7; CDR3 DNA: TGCGCCAGCAGCCCTCCTAGCGGGAGGGCGGCCTACGAGCAGTACTTC; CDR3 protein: CASSPPSGRAAYEQYF
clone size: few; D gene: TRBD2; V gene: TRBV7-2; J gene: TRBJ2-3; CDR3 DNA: TGTGCCAGCAGCCAAGGGACTAGCGGGAAAGATACGCAGTATTTT; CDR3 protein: CASSQGTSGKDTQYF
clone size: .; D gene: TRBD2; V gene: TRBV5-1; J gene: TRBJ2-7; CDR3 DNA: TGCGCCAGCAGCCTAAAGACCTCTAGCGGGAGAGGAGACGAGCAGTACTTC; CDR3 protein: CASSLKTSSGRGDEQYF
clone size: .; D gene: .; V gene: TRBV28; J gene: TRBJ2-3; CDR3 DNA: TGTGCCAGCGCCACCCACACAGATACGCAGTATTTT; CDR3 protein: CASATHTDTQYF
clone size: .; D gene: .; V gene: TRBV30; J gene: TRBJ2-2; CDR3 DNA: TGTGCCTGGAGCGGCCGAGTTGACCCGGACGGGGAGCTGTTTTTT; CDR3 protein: CAWSGRVDPDGELFF
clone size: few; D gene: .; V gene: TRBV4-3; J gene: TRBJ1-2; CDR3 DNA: TGCGCCAGCAGCCAAGAGCGGGGATATGGCTACACCTTC; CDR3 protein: CASSQERGYGYTF